This TCR beta chain was captured by sequencing in a study of memory CD4+ T cells and cytomegalovirus serostatus. Single viable CD3+CD4+CD8-CD45RO+ cells were sorted as the memory CD4+ T cells. Libraries were prepared by immunoSEQ multiplex PCR; TCRdb keeps only in-frame clonotypes and omits some of them. The data contain some 52,000 clones, around 78% of them seen just once; the ten biggest clones take up around 1.5%. CDR3 size: 11 residues. Germline V gene data show CDR1 as SGHNT and CDR2 as YYREEE (reference sequence). V was shortened by 0 bases and J by 5 bases, with 3 bases between the two germline ends.

What was sequenced was memory CD4+ T cells from blood. The V call is TRBV5-4, the J call TRBJ2-7; no definite D call. The source of this sequence is an adult in good health and CMV-seronegative. Written as DNA, the CDR3 is TGTGCCAGCAGCTTGGGTAACGAGCAGTACTTC. It translates to CASSLGNEQYF.